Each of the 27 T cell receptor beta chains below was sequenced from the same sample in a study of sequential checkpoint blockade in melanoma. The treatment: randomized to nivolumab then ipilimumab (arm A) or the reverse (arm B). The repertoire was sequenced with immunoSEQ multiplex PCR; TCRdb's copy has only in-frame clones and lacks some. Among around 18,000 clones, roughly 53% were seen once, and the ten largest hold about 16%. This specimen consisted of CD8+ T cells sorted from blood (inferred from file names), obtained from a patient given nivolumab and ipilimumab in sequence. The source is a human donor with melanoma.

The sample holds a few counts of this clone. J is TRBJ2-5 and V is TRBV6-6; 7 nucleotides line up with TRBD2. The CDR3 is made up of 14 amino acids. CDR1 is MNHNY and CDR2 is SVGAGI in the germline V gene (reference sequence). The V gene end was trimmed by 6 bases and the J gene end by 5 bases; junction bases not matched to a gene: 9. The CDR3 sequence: CASRGLPPGETQYF. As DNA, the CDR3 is TGTGCCAGCAGGGGACTACCTCCGGGGGAGACCCAGTACTTC.

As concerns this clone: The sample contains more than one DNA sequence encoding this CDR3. For the CDR3, the DNA is TGCGCCAGCAGCCAATGGAGCGCAGGGCTTGGCTACACCTTC. Translation gives CASSQWSAGLGYTF. The gene calls are TRBV5-2 and TRBJ1-2; the listed D gene, TRBD1, was not tested against the DNA. TRBV5-2 is flagged as a pseudogene. The CDR3 consists of 14 residues.

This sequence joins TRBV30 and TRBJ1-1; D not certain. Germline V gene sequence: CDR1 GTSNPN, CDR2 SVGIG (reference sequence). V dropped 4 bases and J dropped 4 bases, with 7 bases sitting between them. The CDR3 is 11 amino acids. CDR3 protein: CAWTKSTEAFF. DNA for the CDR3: TGTGCCTGGACCAAATCCACTGAAGCTTTCTTT.

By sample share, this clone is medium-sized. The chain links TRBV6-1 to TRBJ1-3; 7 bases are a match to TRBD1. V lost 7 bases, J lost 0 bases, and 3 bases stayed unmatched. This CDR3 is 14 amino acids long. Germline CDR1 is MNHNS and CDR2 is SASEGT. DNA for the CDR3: TGTGCCAGCATGGGACAGCTCTCTGGAAACACCATATATTTT. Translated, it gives CASMGQLSGNTIYF.

The CDR3 protein is CASSEGPATYEQYF. For the CDR3, the DNA is TGTGCCAGCAGTGAGGGCCCGGCCACCTACGAGCAGTACTTC. This rearrangement joins TRBV6-1 to TRBJ2-7; D remains unclear. Trimming removed 3 bases from V and 2 bases from J, with 11 bases in between. The CDR3 loop spans 14 amino acids. Germline V gene data show CDR1 as MNHNS and CDR2 as SASEGT.

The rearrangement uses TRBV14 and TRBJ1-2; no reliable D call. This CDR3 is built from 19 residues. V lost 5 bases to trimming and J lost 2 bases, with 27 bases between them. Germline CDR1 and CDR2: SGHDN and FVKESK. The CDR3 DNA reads TGTGCCAGCAGCGAAGTCGACTTCCCAGGACTAAGGCCGAACTATGGCTACACCTTC. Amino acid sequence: CASSEVDFPGLRPNYGYTF.

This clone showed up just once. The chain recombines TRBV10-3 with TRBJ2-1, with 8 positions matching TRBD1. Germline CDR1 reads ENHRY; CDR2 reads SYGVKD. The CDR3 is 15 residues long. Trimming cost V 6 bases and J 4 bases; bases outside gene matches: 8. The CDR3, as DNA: TGTGCCATCAGGCGGACAGGGAGGTTTTACAATGAGCAGTTCTTC. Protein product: CAIRRTGRFYNEQFF.

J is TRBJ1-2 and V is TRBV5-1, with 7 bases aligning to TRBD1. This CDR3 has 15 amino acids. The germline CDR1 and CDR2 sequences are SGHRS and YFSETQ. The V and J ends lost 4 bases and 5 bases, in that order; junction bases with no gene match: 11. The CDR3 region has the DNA TGCGCCAGCAGCCCCTGGGACAGCGATTTTTATGGCTACACCTTC. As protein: CASSPWDSDFYGYTF.

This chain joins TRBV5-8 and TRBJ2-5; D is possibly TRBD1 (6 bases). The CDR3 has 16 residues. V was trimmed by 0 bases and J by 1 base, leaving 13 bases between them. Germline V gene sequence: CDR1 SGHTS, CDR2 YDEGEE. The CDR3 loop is CASSLGTAIFQETQYF. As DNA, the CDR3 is TGTGCCAGCAGCTTGGGGACAGCTATTTTCCAAGAGACCCAGTACTTC. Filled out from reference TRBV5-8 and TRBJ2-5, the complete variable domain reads EAGVTQSPTHLIKTRGQQATLRCSPISGHTSVYWYQQALGLGLQFLLWYDEGEERNRGNFPPRFSGRQFPNYSSELNVNALELEDSALYLCASSLGTAIFQETQYFGPGTRLLVL.

Here the CDR3 reads CASSLVRDTGELFF. The CDR3 coding sequence is TGTGCCAGCAGCCTCGTCCGAGACACCGGGGAGCTGTTTTTT. The V gene is TRBV13, the J gene TRBJ2-2, with D unresolved. The CDR3 consists of 14 residues. Germline values: CDR1 PRHDT, CDR2 FYEKMQ (reference sequence). V was cut by 5 bases and J by 3 bases, with 10 bases left in between.

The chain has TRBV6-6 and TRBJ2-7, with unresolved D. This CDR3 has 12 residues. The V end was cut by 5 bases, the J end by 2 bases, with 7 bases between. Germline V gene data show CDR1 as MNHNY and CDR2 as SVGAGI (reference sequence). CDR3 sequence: CASSPLPYEQYF. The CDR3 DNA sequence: TGTGCCAGCAGTCCACTGCCCTACGAGCAGTACTTC.

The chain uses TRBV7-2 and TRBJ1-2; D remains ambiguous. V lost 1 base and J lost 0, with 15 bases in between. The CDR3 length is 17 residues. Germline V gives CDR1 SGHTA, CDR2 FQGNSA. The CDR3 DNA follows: TGTGCCAGCAGCTTAGATCCCCTGGCGGGAGCTAACTATGGCTACACCTTC. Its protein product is CASSLDPLAGANYGYTF.

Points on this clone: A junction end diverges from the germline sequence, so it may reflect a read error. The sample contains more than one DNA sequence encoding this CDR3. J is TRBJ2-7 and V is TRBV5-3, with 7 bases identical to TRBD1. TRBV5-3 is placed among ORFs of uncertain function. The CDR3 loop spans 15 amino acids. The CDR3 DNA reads TGCGCCAGCAGCCAAGGACAGGCCAACTCCTACGAGCAGTACTTC. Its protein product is CASSQGQANSYEQYF.

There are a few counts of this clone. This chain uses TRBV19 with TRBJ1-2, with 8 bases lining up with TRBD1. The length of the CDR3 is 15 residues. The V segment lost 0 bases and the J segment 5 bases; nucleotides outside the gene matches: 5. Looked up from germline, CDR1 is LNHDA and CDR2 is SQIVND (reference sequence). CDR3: CASSIDPTGVYGYTF. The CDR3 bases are TGTGCCAGTAGTATAGATCCGACAGGGGTTTATGGCTACACCTTC.

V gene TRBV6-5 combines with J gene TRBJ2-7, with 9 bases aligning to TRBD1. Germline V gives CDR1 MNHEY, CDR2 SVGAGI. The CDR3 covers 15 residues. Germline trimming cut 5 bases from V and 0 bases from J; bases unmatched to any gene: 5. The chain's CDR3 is CASSGTGPDSYEQYF. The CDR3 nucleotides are TGTGCCAGCAGTGGGACAGGGCCCGACTCCTACGAGCAGTACTTC.

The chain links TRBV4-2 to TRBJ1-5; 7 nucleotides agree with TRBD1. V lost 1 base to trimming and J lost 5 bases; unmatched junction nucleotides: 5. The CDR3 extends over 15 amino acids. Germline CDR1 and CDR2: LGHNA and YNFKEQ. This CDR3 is CASSQVTGEDQPQHF. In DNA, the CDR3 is TGTGCCAGCAGCCAAGTCACAGGGGAAGATCAGCCCCAGCATTTT.

The CDR3 sequence: CASSSSTSGISYEQYF. Written as DNA, the CDR3 is TGTGCCAGCAGCTCGTCGACTAGCGGAATTTCCTACGAGCAGTACTTC. V gene TRBV5-6 combines with J gene TRBJ2-7, with 9 bases fitting TRBD2. Looked up from germline, CDR1 is SGHDT and CDR2 is YYEEEE. The CDR3 covers 16 residues. The trim removed 3 bases at V and 1 base at J, leaving 8 bases unmatched.

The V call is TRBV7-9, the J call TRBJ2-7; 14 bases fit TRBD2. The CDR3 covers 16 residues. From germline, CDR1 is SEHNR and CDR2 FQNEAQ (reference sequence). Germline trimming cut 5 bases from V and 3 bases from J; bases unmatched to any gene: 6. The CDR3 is CASSAQGLAGVYEQYF. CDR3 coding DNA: TGTGCCAGCAGCGCCCAGGGACTAGCGGGAGTCTACGAGCAGTACTTC.

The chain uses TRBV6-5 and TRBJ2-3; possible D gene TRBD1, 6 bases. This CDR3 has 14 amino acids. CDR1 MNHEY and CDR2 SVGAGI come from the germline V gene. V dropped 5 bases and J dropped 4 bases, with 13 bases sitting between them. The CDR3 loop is CASSTPRGADTQYF. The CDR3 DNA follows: TGTGCCAGCAGTACCCCCAGGGGAGCAGATACGCAGTATTTT.

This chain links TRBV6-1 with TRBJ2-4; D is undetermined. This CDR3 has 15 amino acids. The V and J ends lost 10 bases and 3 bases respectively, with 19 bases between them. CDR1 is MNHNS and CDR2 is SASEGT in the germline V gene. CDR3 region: CATSSWPDGKNIQYF. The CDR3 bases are TGTGCCACCTCTAGTTGGCCCGATGGCAAAAACATTCAGTACTTC.

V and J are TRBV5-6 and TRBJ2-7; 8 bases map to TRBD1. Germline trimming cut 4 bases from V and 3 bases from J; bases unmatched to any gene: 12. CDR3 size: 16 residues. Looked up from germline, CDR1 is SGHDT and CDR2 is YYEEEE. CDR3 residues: CASSLGQGRYFYEQYF. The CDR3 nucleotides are TGTGCCAGCAGCCTTGGACAGGGACGATACTTCTACGAGCAGTACTTC. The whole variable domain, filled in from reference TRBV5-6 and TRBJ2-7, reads DAGVTQSPTHLIKTRGQQVTLRCSPKSGHDTVSWYQQALGQGPQFIFQYYEEEERQRGNFPDRFSGHQFPNYSSELNVNALLLGDSALYLCASSLGQGRYFYEQYFGPGTRLTVT.

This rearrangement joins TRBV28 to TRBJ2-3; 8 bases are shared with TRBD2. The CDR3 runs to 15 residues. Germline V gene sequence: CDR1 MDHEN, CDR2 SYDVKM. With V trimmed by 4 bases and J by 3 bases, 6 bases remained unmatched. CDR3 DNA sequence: TGTGCCAGCAGTTCGACAGGACTAGCAACAGATACGCAGTATTTT. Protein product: CASSSTGLATDTQYF.

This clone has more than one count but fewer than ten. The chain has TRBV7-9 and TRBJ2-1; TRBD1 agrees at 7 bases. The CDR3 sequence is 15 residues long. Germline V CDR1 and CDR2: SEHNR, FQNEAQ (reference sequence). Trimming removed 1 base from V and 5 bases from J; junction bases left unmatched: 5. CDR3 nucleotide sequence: TGTGCCAGCAGCTTAGGCCGACAGGGAAACAATGAGCAGTTCTTC. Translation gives CASSLGRQGNNEQFF.

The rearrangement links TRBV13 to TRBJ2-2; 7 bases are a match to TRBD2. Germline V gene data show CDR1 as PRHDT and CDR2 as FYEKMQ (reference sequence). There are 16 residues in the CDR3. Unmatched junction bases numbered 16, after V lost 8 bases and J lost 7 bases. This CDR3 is CASEQSGIRKGGELFF. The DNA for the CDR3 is TGTGCCAGCGAACAAAGCGGGATAAGGAAAGGCGGGGAGCTGTTTTTT.

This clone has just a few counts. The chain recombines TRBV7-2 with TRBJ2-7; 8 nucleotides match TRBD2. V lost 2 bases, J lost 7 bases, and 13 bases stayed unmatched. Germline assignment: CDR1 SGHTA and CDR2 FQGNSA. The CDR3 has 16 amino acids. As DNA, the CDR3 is TGTGCCAGCAGCTTAAGGGGCAGCGGGAGAACGGGGGAGCAGTACTTC. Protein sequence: CASSLRGSGRTGEQYF.

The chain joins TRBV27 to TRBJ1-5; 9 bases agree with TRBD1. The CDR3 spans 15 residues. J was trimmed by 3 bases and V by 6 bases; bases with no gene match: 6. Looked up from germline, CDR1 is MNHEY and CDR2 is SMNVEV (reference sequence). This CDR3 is CASSSTGGPNQPQHF. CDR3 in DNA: TGTGCCAGCAGCTCTACAGGGGGCCCCAATCAGCCCCAGCATTTT.

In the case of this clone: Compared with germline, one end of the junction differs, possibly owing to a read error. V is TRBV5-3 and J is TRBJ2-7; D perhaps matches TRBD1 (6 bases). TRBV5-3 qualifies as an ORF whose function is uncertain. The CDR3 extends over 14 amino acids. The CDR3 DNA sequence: TGTGCCAGCAGCTTGGGGCAGGGGCACTACGAGCAGTACTTC. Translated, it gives CASSLGQGHYEQYF.